This T cell receptor (beta chain) stems from a study of blood T cell repertoires in COVID-19. Repertoires were generated with immunoSEQ multiplex PCR, while TCRdb's copy carries only in-frame clones and drops some. The repertoire holds 260,000 or so clones, approximately 86% seen once, with about 0.64% in the top ten. The sample holds one count of this clone. The sample comprised peripheral blood. This sequence was found in a human donor in a cohort sampled during active COVID-19.

The CDR3 reads CASSSLGGGRGEKLFF. CDR3 nucleotide sequence: TGTGCCAGCAGTTCCTTGGGGGGGGGACGAGGAGAAAAACTGTTTTTT. The V gene is TRBV6-6, the J gene TRBJ1-4, with D perhaps matching TRBD1 (5 bases). V was pared by 4 bases and J by 8 bases, with 20 bases between. Germline CDR1 is MNHNY and CDR2 is SVGAGI (reference sequence). CDR3 length: 16 amino acids.